These T cell receptor beta chains were read from a single sample in a study of blood T cell repertoires in COVID-19. Sequencing used immunoSEQ multiplex PCR; TCRdb keeps in-frame clones, though not all of them. The table includes more than 200,000 clones, around 80% detected once. The source material was PBMCs or T cells enriched from blood (not recorded which). The origin of the receptors is a man in his thirties or forties with acute COVID-19. CDR3s include the opening cysteine and the closing phenylalanine or tryptophan. The order of the fields is D gene, J gene, V gene, clone size, CDR3 protein, CDR3 DNA. D genes are given only for firm matches. The size of a clone is reported for some rows only, either as once, few or many, or as a class for expanded clones.

d_gene: .
j_gene: TRBJ1-6
v_gene: TRBV9
abundance: once
CDR3aa: CASSPTGHYSPLHF
CDR3nt: TGTGCCAGCAGCCCCACAGGGCACTATTCACCCCTCCACTTT

d_gene: TRBD1
j_gene: TRBJ2-7
v_gene: TRBV5-1
abundance: .
CDR3aa: CASSYFSTGGPYEQYF
CDR3nt: TGCGCCAGCAGCTATTTTTCGACAGGGGGCCCCTACGAGCAGTACTTC

d_gene: .
j_gene: TRBJ1-2
v_gene: TRBV2
abundance: .
CDR3aa: CARTLTATPNYGYTF
CDR3nt: TGTGCCCGCACTCTGACAGCTACCCCTAACTATGGCTACACCTTC

d_gene: TRBD1
j_gene: TRBJ2-5
v_gene: TRBV15
abundance: once
CDR3aa: CATAVGGQGQTQYF
CDR3nt: TGTGCCACCGCTGTTGGAGGACAGGGTCAGACCCAGTACTTC

d_gene: .
j_gene: TRBJ1-5
v_gene: TRBV2
abundance: .
CDR3aa: CASSEGSGFNSNQPQHF
CDR3nt: TGTGCCAGCAGTGAAGGGTCAGGGTTCAATAGCAATCAGCCCCAGCATTTT

d_gene: TRBD1
j_gene: TRBJ2-1
v_gene: TRBV9
abundance: .
CDR3aa: CASSDRDRGRNEQFF
CDR3nt: TGTGCCAGCAGCGACCGGGACAGGGGGCGGAATGAGCAGTTCTTC

d_gene: TRBD2
j_gene: TRBJ2-7
v_gene: TRBV6-2/TRBV6-3
abundance: once
CDR3aa: CASSYNEDGGAHEQYF
CDR3nt: TGTGCCAGCAGTTACAACGAAGACGGGGGGGCCCACGAGCAGTACTTC

d_gene: .
j_gene: TRBJ1-2
v_gene: TRBV6-6
abundance: .
CDR3aa: CASSLGGGQGYTF
CDR3nt: TGTGCCAGCAGTCTGGGCGGGGGTCAGGGCTACACCTTC

d_gene: .
j_gene: TRBJ1-1
v_gene: TRBV5-1
abundance: .
CDR3aa: CASSLELEPTEAFF
CDR3nt: TGCGCCAGCAGCTTGGAGTTGGAGCCCACTGAAGCTTTCTTT

d_gene: .
j_gene: TRBJ1-1
v_gene: TRBV5-1
abundance: .
CDR3aa: CASSPQGNTEAFF
CDR3nt: TGCGCCAGCAGCCCTCAGGGGAACACTGAAGCTTTCTTT